What follows are 2 T cell receptor beta chains derived from one specimen sequenced in a study of OX40 agonist ivuxolimab in advanced cancers. The method was immunoSEQ multiplex PCR; TCRdb's version includes in-frame clones alone and lacks a portion of them. In the table there are approximately 76,000 clones, around 90% of which are singletons. This specimen was CD4+ or CD8+ T cells sorted from blood, taken in a trial of the OX40 agonist ivuxolimab. These TCRs come from an adult with an advanced solid tumor such as melanoma, head and neck, liver or kidney cancer.

The rearrangement joins TRBV5-6 to TRBJ2-7, with D perhaps TRBD2 (5 bases). The CDR3 has 13 residues. Germline CDR1 is SGHDT and CDR2 is YYEEEE. The V and J ends lost 0 bases and 2 bases respectively, with 6 bases between them. Here the CDR3 reads CASSLGRAYEQYF. CDR3 bases: TGTGCCAGCAGCTTGGGGCGGGCCTACGAGCAGTACTTC.

Worth noting for this clone: The junction differs from germline at one of its ends, possibly a read error. In the same sample, other DNA sequences code for this CDR3. This chain uses TRBV11-3 with TRBJ2-1; D tentatively reads TRBD1 or TRBD2 (5 bases each). Germline CDR1 reads SGHNT; CDR2 reads YENEEA. This CDR3 is built from 18 residues. CDR3 sequence: CASSLGDLRQSSYNEQFF. CDR3 DNA: TGTGCCAGCAGCTTAGGGGACCTACGACAATCCTCCTATAATGAGCAGTTCTTC.